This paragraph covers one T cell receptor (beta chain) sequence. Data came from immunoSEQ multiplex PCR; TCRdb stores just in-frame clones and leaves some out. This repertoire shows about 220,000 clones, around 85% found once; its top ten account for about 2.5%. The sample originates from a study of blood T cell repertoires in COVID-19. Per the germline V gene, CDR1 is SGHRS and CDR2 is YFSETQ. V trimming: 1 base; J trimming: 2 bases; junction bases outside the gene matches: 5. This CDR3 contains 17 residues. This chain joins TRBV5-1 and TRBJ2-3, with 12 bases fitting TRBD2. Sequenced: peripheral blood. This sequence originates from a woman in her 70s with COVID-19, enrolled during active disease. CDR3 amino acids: CASSLRLAGAITDTQYF. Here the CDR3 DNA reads TGCGCCAGCAGCTTGAGACTAGCGGGGGCCATCACAGATACGCAGTATTTT. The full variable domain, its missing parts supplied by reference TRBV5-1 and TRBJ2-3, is KAGVTQTPRYLIKTRGQQVTLSCSPISGHRSVSWYQQTPGQGLQFLFEYFSETQRNKGNFPGRFSGRQFSNSRSEMNVSTLELGDSALYLCASSLRLAGAITDTQYFGPGTRLTVL.